This entry lists 10 T cell receptor beta chains sequenced from one sample in a study of blood T cells in healthy people across ages. Using a J-beta primer mix together with a sample-barcoded 5' primer, a second PCR was run for roughly 7 to 12 cycles. TCRdb reanalysed the 5' RACE reads using MiXCR and keeps one entry per CDR3 protein. The repertoire holds some 890,000 distinct CDR3 sequences, with under 35% as singletons. The data were also submitted as part of a second study, on T cells of mothers and their children.

Sample: blood. The receptors here all came from a woman in her forties in good health.

V is TRBV5-1 and J is TRBJ2-7; 7 nucleotides line up with TRBD2. The DNA end is a closer match to TRBJ2-5, so the J assignment may be wrong. The germline V gene encodes CDR1 SGHRS and CDR2 YFSETQ. This CDR3 contains 17 residues. CDR3 bases: TGCGCCAGCAGGCGGGAGATTGTGGGCAGATTCCAAGAGACCCAGTACTTC. Amino acid sequence: CASRREIVGRFQETQYF.

The chain joins TRBV3-1 to TRBJ1-1; D is undetermined. Trimming pared 3 bases from V and 5 bases from J, leaving 16 bases between. This CDR3 region has 15 residues. CDR1 is LGHDT, CDR2 YNNKEL, per germline (reference sequence). The CDR3 DNA sequence: TGTGCCAGCAGCCAGGGCCCCATGGAAGGTACTGAAGCTTTCTTT. Its protein is CASSQGPMEGTEAFF.

V and J are TRBV20-1 and TRBJ1-1; TRBD1 might be the D (6 bases). V was cut by 4 bases and J by 3 bases, with 9 bases left in between. Per the germline V gene, CDR1 is DFQATT and CDR2 is SNEGSKA (reference sequence). The CDR3 is 12 residues long. This CDR3 reads CSAMQGYTEAFF. CDR3 nucleotide sequence: TGCAGTGCTATGCAGGGGTACACTGAAGCTTTCTTT.

This clonotype was counted a few times. The CDR3 is CASSVDPSSGENEQFF. The CDR3 bases are TGTGCCAGCAGCGTAGACCCGTCTAGCGGGGAAAACGAGCAGTTCTTC. The chain couples TRBV9 to TRBJ2-1; 9 bases align to TRBD2. Germline-derived CDR1 and CDR2 are SGDLS and YYNGEE. This CDR3 is built from 16 residues. J was trimmed by 10 bases and V by 0 bases; bases with no gene match: 11. Using reference TRBV9 and TRBJ2-1 for the parts outside the CDR3, the full variable domain is DSGVTQTPKHLITATGQRVTLRCSPRSGDLSVYWYQQSLDQGLQFLIQYYNGEERAKGNILERFSAQQFPDLHSELNLSSLELGDSALYFCASSVDPSSGENEQFFGPGTRLTVL.

In its sample, this clonotype was seen many times. The chain links TRBV3-1 to TRBJ2-7, with TRBD1 identical over 7 bases. CDR1 and CDR2 (germline): LGHDT, YNNKEL (reference sequence). The CDR3 consists of 13 residues. After removal of 5 bases from V and 0 bases from J, the junction contained 1 base not matched to a gene. The CDR3 loop is CASSRQGSYEQYF. CDR3 in DNA: TGTGCCAGCAGCAGACAGGGCTCCTACGAGCAGTACTTC.

This clonotype has more than one count but fewer than ten. V usage is TRBV2 and J usage is TRBJ2-2; tentatively, D is TRBD1 (5 bases). V gave up 7 bases and J gave up 4 bases, with 16 bases separating them. Germline assignment: CDR1 SNHLY and CDR2 FYNNEI. The CDR3 covers 15 residues. The CDR3 DNA sequence: TGTGCCAGCAATTACCAGGGATCTCTCACCGGGGAGCTGTTTTTT. Protein sequence: CASNYQGSLTGELFF.

The chain joins TRBV5-1 to TRBJ1-4, with 7 bases identical to TRBD1. This CDR3 spans 17 amino acids. Per the germline V gene, CDR1 is SGHRS and CDR2 is YFSETQ. Trimming cost V 6 bases and J 10 bases; bases outside gene matches: 21. The CDR3 reads CASTLGRPGGRGGKLFF. DNA for the CDR3: TGCGCCAGCACCCTAGGTCGGCCAGGGGGTCGTGGCGGAAAACTGTTTTTT.

The CDR3 protein is CASSFSRISDTQYF. DNA of the CDR3: TGTGCCAGCAGTTTTTCCCGAATATCAGATACGCAGTATTTT. The V and J genes are TRBV28 and TRBJ2-3; no clear D gene. Looked up from germline, CDR1 is MDHEN and CDR2 is SYDVKM. The CDR3 loop spans 14 amino acids. V lost 3 bases, J lost 4 bases, and 11 bases lay in between.

This clonotype was recorded only once. A much larger clone differs by one base, so this may be a read error. J is TRBJ2-1 and V is TRBV7-9; D is perhaps TRBD1 (6 bases). The DNA matches TRBJ2-7 better at its end, which makes the J call doubtful. The CDR3 spans 15 residues. Per germline, CDR1 SEHNR and CDR2 FQNEAQ (reference sequence). DNA of the CDR3: TGTGCCAGCAGCTTAGCCGACAGGTCCTACAATGAGCAGTACTTC. Its protein is CASSLADRSYNEQYF.

This clonotype was seen ten or more times. CDR3 nucleotide sequence: TGTGCCAGCAGTTTAGCGGGGACGGTCACGTCCGAGCAGTACTTC. It is translated as CASSLAGTVTSEQYF. The V gene is TRBV28, the J gene TRBJ2-7, with D perhaps TRBD2 (6 bases). The CDR3 is 15 residues long. V lost 2 bases, J lost 6 bases, and 17 bases lay in between. Looked up from germline, CDR1 is MDHEN and CDR2 is SYDVKM. Combining the CDR3 with reference TRBV28 and TRBJ2-7 gives the whole variable domain DVKVTQSSRYLVKRTGEKVFLECVQDMDHENMFWYRQDPGLGLRLIYFSYDVKMKEKGDIPEGYSVSREKKERFSLILESASTNQTSMYLCASSLAGTVTSEQYFGPGTRLTVT.